The present T cell receptor beta chain was sequenced within a study of spatial heterogeneity in lung cancer. J gave up 1 base and V 5 bases, and 3 bases lay outside the gene matches. The CDR3 extends over 15 amino acids. CDR1 is MNHNS, CDR2 SASEGT, per germline. Noted time point: sample taken at primary tumor resection. Unsorted whole RNA from tumor, nontumor lung or frozen PBMC underwent sequencing. Untreated early-stage non-small cell lung cancer patients, fewer than 85 in total, were the donors. Each TCR cDNA molecule carried a unique molecular identifier. TCRdb recomputed calls from the 5' RACE reads with MiXCR, one row per CDR3 protein. The repertoire holds about 82,000 distinct CDR3 sequences, with 10% to 15% as singletons. This clonotype has a handful of counts. The target antigen is unknown. Overall study findings and caveats: The study found ubiquitous expanded tumor TCRs in blood more at resection than follow-up.

The receptor's source is a male donor with early-stage non-small cell lung cancer. The chain uses TRBV6-1 and TRBJ2-1; TRBD2 agrees at 9 bases. Here the sequenced sample was PBMCs, taken at surgery. The CDR3 nucleotides read TGTGCCAGCAGTCTCCTAGCGGGGTCCTACAATGAGCAGTTCTTC. Translating it yields CASSLLAGSYNEQFF.